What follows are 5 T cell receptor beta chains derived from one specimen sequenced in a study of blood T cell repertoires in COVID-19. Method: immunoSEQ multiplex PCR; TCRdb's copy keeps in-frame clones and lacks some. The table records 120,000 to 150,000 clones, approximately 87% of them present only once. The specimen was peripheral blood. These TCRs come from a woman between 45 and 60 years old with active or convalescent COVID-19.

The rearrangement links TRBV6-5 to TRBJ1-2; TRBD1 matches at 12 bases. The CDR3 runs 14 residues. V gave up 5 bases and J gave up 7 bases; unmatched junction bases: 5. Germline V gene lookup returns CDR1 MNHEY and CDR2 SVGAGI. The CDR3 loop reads CASSPGQGAGGYTF. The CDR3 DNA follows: TGTGCCAGCAGTCCGGGACAGGGGGCTGGTGGCTACACCTTC.

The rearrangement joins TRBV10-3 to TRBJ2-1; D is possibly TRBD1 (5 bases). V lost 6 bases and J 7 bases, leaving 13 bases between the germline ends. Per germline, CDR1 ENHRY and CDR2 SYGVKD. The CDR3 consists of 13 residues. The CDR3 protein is CAISPQGSNEQFF. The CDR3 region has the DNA TGTGCCATCAGCCCGCAGGGAAGTAATGAGCAGTTCTTC.

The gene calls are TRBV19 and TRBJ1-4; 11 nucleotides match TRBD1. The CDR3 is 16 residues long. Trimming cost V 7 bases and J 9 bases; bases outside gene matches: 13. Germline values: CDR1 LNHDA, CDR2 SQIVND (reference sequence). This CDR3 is CASIPKLGQGAKKLFF. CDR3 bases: TGTGCCAGTATCCCCAAGCTCGGACAGGGGGCGAAAAAACTGTTTTTT.

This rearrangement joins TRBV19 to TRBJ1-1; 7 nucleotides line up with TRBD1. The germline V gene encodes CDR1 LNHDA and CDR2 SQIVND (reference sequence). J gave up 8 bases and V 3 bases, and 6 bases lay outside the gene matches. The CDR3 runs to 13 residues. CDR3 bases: TGTGCCAGTAGTATGGTGGCGGACAGGGAAGCTTTCTTT. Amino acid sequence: CASSMVADREAFF.

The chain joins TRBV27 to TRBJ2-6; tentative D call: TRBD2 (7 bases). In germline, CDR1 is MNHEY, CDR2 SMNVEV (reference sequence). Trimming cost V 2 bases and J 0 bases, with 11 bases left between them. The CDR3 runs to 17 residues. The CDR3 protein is CASSLRGGGSGANVLTF. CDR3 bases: TGTGCCAGCAGTTTACGGGGAGGGGGCTCTGGGGCCAACGTCCTGACTTTC.